This T cell receptor (beta chain) derives from a study of breast tumors, draining lymph nodes, adjacent tissues. Findings and limits, study-wide: Compared with lymph nodes, tumors were less diverse; compared with nontumor tissue, more.

This clonotype was counted ten times or more. Its target is unknown. The CDR3 runs 14 residues. Trimming shortened V by 2 bases and J by 6 bases, and 12 bases separated the two germline ends. Germline V gene data show CDR1 as SGHKS and CDR2 as YYEKEE (reference sequence). TCRdb ran MiXCR on the multiplex PCR reads and lists one entry per CDR3 protein. Of some 120,000 distinct CDR3 sequences listed, around 21% were seen once; the top ten hold roughly 2.4%. Breast cancer patients provided tissue from their axillary draining lymph nodes. Specimen: axillary lymph node tissue. This receptor was obtained from a female donor with breast cancer. Some clones in this sample may be carry-over from other donors' samples. V usage is TRBV5-5 and J usage is TRBJ1-5; D is unresolved. The CDR3 spells CASSFDQMGQPQHF. The CDR3, as DNA: TGTGCCAGCAGCTTCGACCAAATGGGTCAGCCCCAGCATTTT. The full variable domain, completed using reference TRBV5-5 and TRBJ1-5, is DAGVTQSPTHLIKTRGQQVTLRCSPISGHKSVSWYQQVLGQGPQFIFQYYEKEERGRGNFPDRFSARQFPNYSSELNVNALLLGDSALYLCASSFDQMGQPQHFGDGTRLSIL.